Below, 17 T cell receptor beta chains from the same sample are listed, as sequenced in a study of T cell responses to AZD1222 COVID-19 vaccine. Generated by immunoSEQ multiplex PCR, the TCRdb table keeps only in-frame clones and is missing some. The table has 55,000 to 65,000 clones, about 91% seen once. The specimen comprised peripheral blood, sampled 28 days after the second AZD1222 dose. The receptors stem from an adult who received the AZD1222 COVID-19 vaccine.

This clone showed up just a few times. This chain uses TRBV7-8 with TRBJ1-2; D ambiguous. This CDR3 comprises 14 residues. Looked up from germline, CDR1 is SGHVS and CDR2 is FQNEAQ. Trimming pared 5 bases from V and 3 bases from J, leaving 13 bases between. CDR3 bases: TGTGCCAGCAGCCCCACGACTGAATACTATGGCTACACCTTC. It specifies CASSPTTEYYGYTF.

This clone has more than one count but fewer than ten. The rearrangement uses TRBV6-1 and TRBJ2-7; D gene ambiguous. This CDR3 region has 15 residues. Trimming left V 3 bases short and J 5 bases short, with 17 bases between. Germline V gene lookup returns CDR1 MNHNS and CDR2 SASEGT. CDR3 nucleotide sequence: TGTGCCAGCAGTGATGTGGCTAAAATGCGCCACGAGCAGTACTTC. It specifies CASSDVAKMRHEQYF.

This clone was detected only once. J is TRBJ1-5 and V is TRBV19, with 9 bases that match TRBD1. Germline V gene data show CDR1 as LNHDA and CDR2 as SQIVND (reference sequence). The CDR3 is 18 residues long. The junction had 9 bases not matched to a gene; V was cut back by 3 bases and J by 0 bases. The CDR3 DNA sequence: TGTGCCAGTAGTATCGTACAGGGGGCTGGCTATAGCAATCAGCCCCAGCATTTT. Translating it yields CASSIVQGAGYSNQPQHF.

There are a few counts of this clone. This chain links TRBV5-1 with TRBJ1-2, with D perhaps matching TRBD1 (5 bases). V was clipped by 5 bases and J by 7 bases, with 21 bases between them. CDR1 SGHRS and CDR2 YFSETQ come from the germline V gene. CDR3 length: 15 residues. As DNA, the CDR3 is TGCGCCAGCAGGGAAGGTGTGGGGCAGAGTGGTGGCTACACCTTC. Translation: CASREGVGQSGGYTF.

The gene calls are TRBV12-3 or TRBV12-4 and TRBJ2-2; either TRBD1 or TRBD2 may fit D (6 bases each). This CDR3 contains 13 residues. V lost 8 bases to trimming and J lost 8 bases, with 15 bases between them. The CDR3 nucleotides read TGTGCCAGCTCGGGGGCCCGGAGGGGGGAGCTGTTTTTT. Residues: CASSGARRGELFF.

The rearrangement links TRBV3-1 (or the pseudogene TRBV3-2) to TRBJ2-2, with 8 bases fitting TRBD2. The CDR3 spans 15 residues. Germline V CDR1 and CDR2: LGHDT, YNNKEL (reference sequence). V lost 6 bases to trimming and J lost 5 bases; unmatched junction nucleotides: 8. The CDR3 loop reads CASRDAGGWTGELFF. CDR3 DNA: TGTGCCAGCAGGGATGCGGGGGGTTGGACCGGGGAGCTGTTTTTT.

The rearrangement joins TRBV12-3 or TRBV12-4 to TRBJ2-7, with TRBD1 identical over 8 bases. Unmatched junction bases numbered 3, after V lost 3 bases and J lost 5 bases. This CDR3 is 13 amino acids long. The DNA for the CDR3 is TGTGCCAGCAGTTTGGACAGGGCGGACGAGCAGTACTTC. This encodes CASSLDRADEQYF.

The chain links TRBV4-1 to TRBJ2-7; 10 bases line up with TRBD1. V gave up 6 bases and J gave up 7 bases; unmatched junction bases: 9. The CDR3 loop spans 14 amino acids. Germline CDR1 MGHRA, CDR2 YSYEKL. DNA for the CDR3: TGCGCCAGCAGAATCCGGGACAGGGGCGGTGAGCAGTACTTC. As protein: CASRIRDRGGEQYF.

The rearrangement uses TRBV6-6 and TRBJ2-1; a possible D gene is TRBD2 (5 bases). Trimming cost V 0 bases and J 9 bases, with 9 bases left between them. From germline, CDR1 is MNHNY and CDR2 SVGAGI (reference sequence). This CDR3 is built from 13 residues. CDR3 residues: CASSYSGAFEQFF. CDR3 DNA sequence: TGTGCCAGCAGTTACTCGGGAGCGTTTGAGCAGTTCTTC.

This clone occurred once. The J gene is TRBJ2-7, the V gene TRBV27; 10 nucleotides align to TRBD1. The germline V gene has CDR1 MNHEY and CDR2 SMNVEV (reference sequence). V lost 6 bases and J lost 2; bases outside the gene matches: 7. This CDR3 comprises 15 residues. The CDR3 nucleotides are TGTGCCAGCAGGGGGGACGGGACAGGGGCCTACGAGCAGTACTTC. It encodes CASRGDGTGAYEQYF.

Worth noting for this clone: The junction shows a germline mismatch at one end, possibly a read error. The chain couples TRBV5-6 to TRBJ2-5, with D hard to call. Germline lookup yields CDR1 SGHDT and CDR2 YYEEEE. CDR3 size: 12 residues. The CDR3 nucleotides read TGTGCCAGCAGTTTGGTGCAAGAGACCCAGTACTTC. It codes for CASSLVQETQYF.

The chain has TRBV27 and TRBJ2-7; TRBD1 matches 11 bases. With V trimmed by 6 bases and J by 4 bases, 8 bases remained unmatched. This CDR3 has 15 residues. The germline gives CDR1 MNHEY, CDR2 SMNVEV (reference sequence). The CDR3 DNA reads TGTGCCAGCAGGCCCGCGGGACAGGGGGATTACGAGCAGTACTTC. Amino acids: CASRPAGQGDYEQYF.

This chain connects TRBV28 to TRBJ1-6; tentatively, D is TRBD1 (5 bases). The CDR3 sequence is 14 residues long. Germline CDR1 is MDHEN and CDR2 is SYDVKM. The ends were cut back, 6 bases at V and 9 bases at J, with 15 bases in the middle. This CDR3 is CASSSGTRASPLHF. The CDR3 coding sequence is TGTGCCAGCAGCTCCGGGACTCGGGCTTCACCCCTCCACTTT.

V and J are TRBV6-5 and TRBJ1-3, with TRBD1 as a possible D gene (6 bases). The V gene's germline CDR1 is MNHEY and CDR2 SVGAGI. V was shortened by 2 bases and J by 0 bases, with 11 bases between the two germline ends. The CDR3 is 16 amino acids. DNA for the CDR3: TGTGCCAGCAGTTACCGGACAGTGAACTCTGGAAACACCATATATTTT. Protein sequence: CASSYRTVNSGNTIYF.

The sample holds one count of this clone. The V call is TRBV6-9, the J call TRBJ2-5, with 9 positions matching TRBD2. The V gene's germline CDR1 is MNHGY and CDR2 SVAAGI. The CDR3 contains 11 residues. The ends lost 9 bases at V and 13 bases at J; junction bases unmatched: 9. CDR3 region: CASASGAASYF. In nucleotides, the CDR3 is TGTGCCAGTGCTAGCGGGGCAGCATCGTACTTC.

V usage is TRBV19 and J usage is TRBJ1-6; D possibly corresponds to TRBD1 (5 bases). The V and J ends lost 5 bases and 6 bases respectively, with 11 bases between them. In germline, CDR1 is LNHDA, CDR2 SQIVND (reference sequence). There are 14 residues in the CDR3. The CDR3 DNA is TGTGCCAGTAGTCACCAGGGAGGTAATTCACCCCTCCACTTT. This encodes CASSHQGGNSPLHF.

The chain is built from TRBV24-1 and TRBJ2-3; D uncertain. This CDR3 is 14 amino acids long. Germline V gene lookup returns CDR1 KGHDR and CDR2 SFDVKD. Trimming removed 3 bases from V and 2 bases from J, with 8 bases in between. CDR3 DNA: TGTGCCACCAGTGATGCCCCGTTCACAGATACGCAGTATTTT. This codes for CATSDAPFTDTQYF.